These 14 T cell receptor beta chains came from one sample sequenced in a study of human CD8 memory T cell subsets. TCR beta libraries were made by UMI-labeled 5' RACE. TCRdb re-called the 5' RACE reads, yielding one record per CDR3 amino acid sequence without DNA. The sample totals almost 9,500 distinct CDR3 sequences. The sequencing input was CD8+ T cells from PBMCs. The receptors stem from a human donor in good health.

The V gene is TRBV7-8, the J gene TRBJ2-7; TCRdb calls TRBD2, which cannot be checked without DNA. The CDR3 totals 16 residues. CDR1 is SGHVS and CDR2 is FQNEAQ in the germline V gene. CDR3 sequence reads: CASSLTLATPPYEQYF.

CDR3 protein: CATSDFRGPQETQYF. V usage is TRBV24-1 and J usage is TRBJ2-5; with no DNA, the TCRdb D assignment of TRBD1 cannot be verified. The CDR3 consists of 15 residues. Per the germline V gene, CDR1 is KGHDR and CDR2 is SFDVKD.

This CDR3 reads CASSFGHAGYEQYF. The chain carries TRBV28 and TRBJ2-7; TCRdb indicates TRBD1, and absent DNA this call remains unverified. There are 14 residues in the CDR3. Germline CDR1 and CDR2: MDHEN and SYDVKM.

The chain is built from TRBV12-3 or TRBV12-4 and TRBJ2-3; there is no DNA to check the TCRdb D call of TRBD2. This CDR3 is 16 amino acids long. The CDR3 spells CASSSLAGGSTDTQYF.

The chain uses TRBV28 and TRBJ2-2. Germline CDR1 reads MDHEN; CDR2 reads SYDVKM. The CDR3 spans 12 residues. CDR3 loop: CASSSLSWELFF.

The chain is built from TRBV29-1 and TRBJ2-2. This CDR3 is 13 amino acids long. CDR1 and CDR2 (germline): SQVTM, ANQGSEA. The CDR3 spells CSATHKNTGELFF.

CDR3 sequence: CASSLDTGSSYEQYF. The chain carries TRBV7-2 and TRBJ2-7; absent DNA, TCRdb's TRBD1 call cannot be checked. Germline assignment: CDR1 SGHTA and CDR2 FQGNSA. This CDR3 region has 15 residues.

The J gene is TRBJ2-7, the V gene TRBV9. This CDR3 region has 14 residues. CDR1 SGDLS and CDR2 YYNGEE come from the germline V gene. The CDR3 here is CASSREGAAHEQYF.

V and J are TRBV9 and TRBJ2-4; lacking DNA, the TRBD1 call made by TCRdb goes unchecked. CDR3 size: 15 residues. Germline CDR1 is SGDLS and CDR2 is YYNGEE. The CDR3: CASSVGRWAENIQYF. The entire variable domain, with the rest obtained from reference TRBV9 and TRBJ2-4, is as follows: DSGVTQTPKHLITATGQRVTLRCSPRSGDLSVYWYQQSLDQGLQFLIQYYNGEERAKGNILERFSAQQFPDLHSELNLSSLELGDSALYFCASSVGRWAENIQYFGAGTRLSVL.

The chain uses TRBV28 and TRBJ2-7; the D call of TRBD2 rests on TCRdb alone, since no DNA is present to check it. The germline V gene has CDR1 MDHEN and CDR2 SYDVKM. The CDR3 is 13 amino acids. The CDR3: CASSLGLANEQYF.

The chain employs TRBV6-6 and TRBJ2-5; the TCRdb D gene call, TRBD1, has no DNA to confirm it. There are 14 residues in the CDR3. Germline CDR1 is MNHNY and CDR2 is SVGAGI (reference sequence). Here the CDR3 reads CASREDRVWETQYF.

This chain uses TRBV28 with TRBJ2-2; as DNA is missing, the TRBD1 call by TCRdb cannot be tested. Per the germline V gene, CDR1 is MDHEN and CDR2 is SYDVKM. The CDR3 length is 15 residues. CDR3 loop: CASSPPGGWTGELFF. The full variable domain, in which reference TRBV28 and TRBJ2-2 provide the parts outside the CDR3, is DVKVTQSSRYLVKRTGEKVFLECVQDMDHENMFWYRQDPGLGLRLIYFSYDVKMKEKGDIPEGYSVSREKKERFSLILESASTNQTSMYLCASSPPGGWTGELFFGEGSRLTVL.

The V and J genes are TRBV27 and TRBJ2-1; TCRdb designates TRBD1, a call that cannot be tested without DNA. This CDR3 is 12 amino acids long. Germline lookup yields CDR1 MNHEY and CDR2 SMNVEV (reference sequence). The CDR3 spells CASWGGVNEQFF.

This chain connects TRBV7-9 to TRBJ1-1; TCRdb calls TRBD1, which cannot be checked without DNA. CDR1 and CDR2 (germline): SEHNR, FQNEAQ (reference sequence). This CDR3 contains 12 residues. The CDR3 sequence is CASSLPDGKAFF.